This TCR beta chain originates from a study of early T cells in non-severe SARS-CoV-2 infection. Via MiXCR, TCRdb re-called the 5' RACE reads, giving one row per CDR3 protein. The sample holds 80,000 or so distinct CDR3 sequences, roughly 13% seen once. This clonotype was seen only a few times. V trimming: 6 bases; J trimming: 12 bases; junction bases outside the gene matches: 7. Germline CDR1 MNHNS, CDR2 SASEGT. The CDR3 has 12 residues. The chain joins TRBV6-1 to TRBJ2-1; 8 bases line up with TRBD1. The specimen was whole blood. The sequence came from an adult who was a healthcare worker with PCR-confirmed SARS-CoV-2 infection or an uninfected control (not recorded which). The CDR3 spells CASRDRETGQFF. CDR3 sequence (DNA): TGTGCCAGCAGGGACAGGGAAACGGGGCAGTTCTTC.